In its sample, the clone carrying this T cell receptor beta chain was seen many times. TCRdb reprocessed the reads with MiXCR, giving one entry per CDR3 protein. The sample comprises fewer than 300,000 distinct CDR3 sequences, about 26% of which are singletons, and roughly 14% rests with the top ten. This specimen comes from a study of T cell repertoires in cytomegalovirus infection. CDR1 is SGHVS, CDR2 FQNEAQ, per germline. The CDR3 contains 15 residues. Trimming took 5 bases from V and 2 from J; bases not matched to a gene: 9. Sequenced sample: PBMCs. The clonotype comes from a human donor in good health (CMV status not recorded). Some clones in this sample may be carry-over from other donors' samples. The rearrangement uses TRBV7-8 and TRBJ2-7; TRBD2 aligns across 7 bases. The CDR3: CASSKGLAETYEQYF. The CDR3 nucleotides read TGTGCCAGCAGCAAGGGGCTAGCGGAGACCTACGAGCAGTACTTC.